A selection of T cell receptor beta chains follows, all from one sample in a study of blood T cell repertoires in COVID-19. The table came from immunoSEQ multiplex PCR; TCRdb's copy has only in-frame clones and leaves some out. The table records approximately 240,000 clones, approximately 79% of them present only once. Source material: peripheral blood. The receptors derive from a woman between 35 and 50 years old with active or convalescent COVID-19. The CDR3 runs from the conserved cysteine through the conserved F or W. D genes are given only for firm matches. Clone size, where shown, is once, few, many, or a class for clones that have expanded.

V gene	D gene	J gene	clone size	CDR3 protein	CDR3 DNA
TRBV7-9	-	TRBJ2-3	few	CASSPAGKSTDTQYF	TGTGCCAGCAGCCCAGCAGGAAAAAGCACAGATACGCAGTATTTT
TRBV28	TRBD1	TRBJ1-2	-	CASHEGAAFGYGYTF	TGTGCCAGCCATGAGGGGGCTGCCTTTGGATATGGCTACACCTTC
TRBV10-2	-	TRBJ1-6	-	CASNRDFNSPLHF	TGCGCCAGCAACAGGGATTTTAATTCACCCCTCCACTTT
TRBV29-1	-	TRBJ1-2	few	CSVEALPRANYGYTF	TGCAGCGTTGAAGCCCTTCCCAGGGCTAACTATGGCTACACCTTC
TRBV4-1	TRBD1	TRBJ1-2	-	CASSQAPTGEGGYTF	TGCGCCAGCAGCCAAGCTCCGACAGGGGAGGGCGGCTACACCTTC
TRBV25-1	TRBD1	TRBJ1-1	-	CASSALQGPNTEAFF	TGTGCCAGCAGTGCCTTACAGGGGCCGAACACTGAAGCTTTCTTT
TRBV5-6	TRBD2	TRBJ2-5	-	CASSLSSGGQETQYF	TGTGCCAGCAGCTTGAGTAGCGGGGGCCAAGAGACCCAGTACTTC
TRBV15	TRBD1	TRBJ1-2	-	CATSRETGRYGYTF	TGTGCCACCAGCAGAGAGACAGGGCGGTATGGCTACACCTTC
TRBV18	TRBD1	TRBJ1-2	-	CASSPLAGGTPNYGYTF	TGTGCCAGCTCACCGTTGGCAGGGGGCACTCCCAACTATGGCTACACCTTC
TRBV5-1	-	TRBJ1-2	-	CASSLDSGYGYTF	TGCGCCAGCAGCCTGGACTCGGGCTATGGCTACACCTTC
TRBV28	-	TRBJ1-2	-	CASGQVSYGYTF	TGTGCCAGCGGTCAGGTCAGCTATGGCTACACCTTC
TRBV30	-	TRBJ1-6	few	CAWRAGSYSPLHF	TGTGCCTGGAGGGCAGGGTCGTATTCACCCCTCCACTTT
TRBV7-3	TRBD2	TRBJ2-2	-	CASSSSPTGGTGELFF	TGTGCCAGCAGCTCATCCCCCACGGGGGGCACCGGGGAGCTGTTTTTT
TRBV2	TRBD1	TRBJ1-1	-	CASSDDRGSPEAFF	TGTGCCAGCAGCGACGACAGGGGTAGCCCTGAAGCTTTCTTT
TRBV19	-	TRBJ2-7	-	CASSTTGKEQYF	TGTGCCAGTAGTACCACAGGTAAAGAGCAGTACTTC
TRBV5-5	-	TRBJ1-1	-	CASSPGVRLNTEAFF	TGTGCCAGCAGCCCCGGAGTGCGTTTGAACACTGAAGCTTTCTTT
TRBV27	TRBD1	TRBJ2-7	-	CASRPTGGVGEQYF	TGTGCCAGCAGGCCGACAGGGGGGGTGGGCGAGCAGTACTTC
TRBV2	-	TRBJ1-3	-	CASSDGRTSGNTIYF	TGTGCCAGCAGTGACGGACGGACTTCTGGAAACACCATATATTTT
TRBV6-7	-	TRBJ1-2	-	CASSYPRQQGPNYGYTF	TGTGCCAGCAGTTACCCGCGGCAGCAGGGCCCTAACTATGGCTACACCTTC
TRBV2	TRBD2	TRBJ2-5	-	CASSGPFGRGEKKETQYF	TGTGCCAGCAGTGGACCGTTCGGGCGGGGGGAAAAGAAAGAGACCCAGTACTTC
TRBV30	TRBD1	TRBJ1-2	-	CAWSVLGGADYGYTF	TGTGCCTGGAGTGTTCTAGGGGGCGCGGACTATGGCTACACCTTC
TRBV7-9	-	TRBJ2-1	-	CASSLEDFNEQFF	TGTGCCAGCAGCTTAGAAGACTTCAATGAGCAGTTCTTC
TRBV3-1/TRBV3-2	TRBD1	TRBJ2-5	-	CASSPTGVQETQYF	TGTGCCAGCAGCCCGACAGGGGTCCAAGAGACCCAGTACTTC
TRBV5-1	TRBD1	TRBJ1-6	-	CASSLAGQVYSPLHF	TGCGCCAGCAGCTTGGCTGGACAGGTTTATTCACCCCTCCACTTT
TRBV28	-	TRBJ1-3	-	CASRDSRAGNTIYF	TGTGCCAGCAGGGACAGCCGGGCTGGAAACACCATATATTTT
TRBV7-3	-	TRBJ2-2	-	CASSHTRDTGELFF	TGTGCCAGCAGCCACACCAGGGACACCGGGGAGCTGTTTTTT
TRBV10-3	TRBD1	TRBJ1-4	-	CAISEGGQGATNEKLFF	TGTGCCATCAGTGAGGGGGGACAGGGGGCAACTAATGAAAAACTGTTTTTT